Listed below are T cell receptor beta chains from one sample, sequenced in a study of shared clonotypes between healthy human individuals. Sequenced by immunoSEQ multiplex PCR; TCRdb stores in-frame clones only, minus some. The sample lists some 2,500,000 clones, around 90% occurring once. Sequencing input: naive CD4+ T cells from PBMCs. These receptors were collected from a man younger than 35 in good health. Some clones in this sample may be carry-over from other donors' samples. Each CDR3 is given with its conserved first and last residue. The order of the fields is CDR3 protein, CDR3 DNA, clone size, V gene, D gene, J gene. The D gene is left open where the match is weak. Clone size is given for some rows only: seen once, a few or many times, or a class if the clone is expanded.

CASSSGSGQPQHF,TGTGCCAGCAGTTCGGGTAGCGGTCAGCCCCAGCATTTT,once,TRBV11-1,.,TRBJ1-5
CASSRGSEGLQQYF,TGTGCCAGCAGTCGGGGGAGCGAGGGTCTTCAGCAGTACTTC,.,TRBV28,.,TRBJ2-7
CASSQGLAGGWYEQYF,TGCGCCAGCAGCCAAGGGTTAGCGGGAGGGTGGTACGAGCAGTACTTC,once,TRBV4-1,TRBD2,TRBJ2-7
CASSFRASNQPQHF,TGTGCCAGTAGTTTCCGGGCTAGCAATCAGCCCCAGCATTTT,.,TRBV19,.,TRBJ1-5
CASSGGGGTDTQYF,TGTGCCAGCAGTGGGGGGGGAGGCACAGATACGCAGTATTTT,.,TRBV27,TRBD2,TRBJ2-3
CASSLFPLTSGNTIYF,TGTGCCAGCAGTTTATTCCCCCTGACCTCTGGAAACACCATATATTTT,.,TRBV28,.,TRBJ1-3
CASSSTPPANYGYTF,TGTGCCAGCAGCTCGACCCCACCTGCTAACTATGGCTACACCTTC,once,TRBV7-9,.,TRBJ1-2
CASSISGRQEDTQYF,TGCGCCAGCAGCATTAGCGGGAGACAAGAAGATACGCAGTATTTT,.,TRBV5-1,TRBD2,TRBJ2-3
CASSYRTAPAYEQYF,TGTGCCAGCAGCTACCGGACTGCCCCGGCGTACGAGCAGTACTTC,.,TRBV11-2,.,TRBJ2-7
CASSTDRDNEQFF,TGTGCCAGCAGCACGGACAGGGACAATGAGCAGTTCTTC,.,TRBV7-3,TRBD1,TRBJ2-1
CASSAGGSWADEQYF,TGTGCCAGCAGTGCCGGGGGTAGCTGGGCCGACGAGCAGTACTTC,.,TRBV28,.,TRBJ2-7
CASGDWGQETQYF,TGTGCCAGCGGCGACTGGGGCCAAGAGACCCAGTACTTC,.,TRBV7-9,.,TRBJ2-5
CATGRGIEKLFF,TGTGCCACGGGTCGGGGGATAGAAAAACTGTTTTTT,.,TRBV6-6,.,TRBJ1-4
CASSRGHSQNYGYTF,TGTGCCAGTAGTCGGGGGCACTCCCAAAACTATGGCTACACCTTC,.,TRBV19,.,TRBJ1-2
CASSYLRETQYF,TGTGCCAGCAGTTACCTCCGGGAGACCCAGTACTTC,.,TRBV6-6,.,TRBJ2-5
CASSLGRTSNTEAFF,TGTGCCAGCAGCTTAGGGCGGACTTCGAACACTGAAGCTTTCTTT,.,TRBV11-2,.,TRBJ1-1
CASSWRTGYSYNEQFF,TGTGCCAGCAGCTGGAGGACAGGGTACTCCTACAATGAGCAGTTCTTC,.,TRBV5-8,TRBD1,TRBJ2-1
CASSRDSFFYGYTF,TGTGCCAGCAGTCGGGACAGCTTCTTCTATGGCTACACCTTC,.,TRBV27,TRBD1,TRBJ1-2
CASSTRFVGETQYF,TGTGCCAGCAGTACCCGGTTTGTGGGAGAGACCCAGTACTTC,.,TRBV28,.,TRBJ2-5
CASSRIRDPEETQYF,TGCGCCAGCAGCCGAATCAGGGATCCGGAAGAGACCCAGTACTTC,.,TRBV5-1,.,TRBJ2-5
CASREGALGSYEQYF,TGTGCCAGTAGGGAGGGGGCCTTAGGTTCCTACGAGCAGTACTTC,.,TRBV19,.,TRBJ2-7
CASSPKGRLAGLRNEQFF,TGTGCCAGCAGCCCAAAAGGGCGACTAGCGGGACTCCGGAATGAGCAGTTCTTC,.,TRBV7-9,TRBD2,TRBJ2-1
CASSIYGGNNEQFF,TGTGCCAGTAGTATCTATGGGGGTAACAATGAGCAGTTCTTC,.,TRBV19,.,TRBJ2-1
CREGDETQYF,TGCAGAGAGGGGGACGAGACCCAGTACTTC,.,TRBV20-1,.,TRBJ2-5
CSVEGLAGPTDTQYF,TGCAGCGTTGAAGGTCTAGCGGGTCCCACAGATACGCAGTATTTT,once,TRBV29-1,TRBD2,TRBJ2-3
CASSLEGNEQFF,TGCGCCAGCAGCTTGGAAGGCAATGAGCAGTTCTTC,few,TRBV5-1,.,TRBJ2-1
CASSGIQGRPYEQYF,TGTGCCAGCAGTGGTATACAGGGGAGACCCTACGAGCAGTACTTC,.,TRBV6-1,TRBD1,TRBJ2-7
CASSRGLAGMETQYF,TGCGCCAGCAGCCGTGGACTAGCGGGAATGGAGACCCAGTACTTC,once,TRBV5-1,TRBD2,TRBJ2-5
CASSTAGRAYEQYF,TGCGCCAGCAGCACTGCGGGACGAGCCTACGAGCAGTACTTC,.,TRBV4-1,.,TRBJ2-7
CASSPMQGRSSYEQYF,TGTGCCAGCTCACCCATGCAGGGTAGGAGCTCCTACGAGCAGTACTTC,.,TRBV18,.,TRBJ2-7
CASSYTGGEEEETQYF,TGTGCCAGCAGTTATACGGGGGGGGAGGAGGAAGAGACCCAGTACTTC,.,TRBV6-6,TRBD2,TRBJ2-5
CASSPDADQPQHF,TGTGCCAGCTCACCAGACGCGGATCAGCCCCAGCATTTT,.,TRBV18,.,TRBJ1-5
CASRLGQGRTGELFF,TGTGCCAGCAGGCTAGGACAGGGCCGTACCGGGGAGCTGTTTTTT,.,TRBV2,TRBD1,TRBJ2-2
CASSLRTYTYEQYF,TGTGCCAGCAGCCTGAGGACATATACATACGAGCAGTACTTC,once,TRBV2,.,TRBJ2-7
CASSPGATVSGYGYTF,TGTGCCAGCTCCCCCGGGGCTACGGTATCGGGGTATGGCTACACCTTC,few,TRBV18,.,TRBJ1-2
CASSQPEREWRETQYF,TGTGCCAGCAGCCAACCTGAGCGGGAGTGGCGAGAGACCCAGTACTTC,.,TRBV14,TRBD2,TRBJ2-5